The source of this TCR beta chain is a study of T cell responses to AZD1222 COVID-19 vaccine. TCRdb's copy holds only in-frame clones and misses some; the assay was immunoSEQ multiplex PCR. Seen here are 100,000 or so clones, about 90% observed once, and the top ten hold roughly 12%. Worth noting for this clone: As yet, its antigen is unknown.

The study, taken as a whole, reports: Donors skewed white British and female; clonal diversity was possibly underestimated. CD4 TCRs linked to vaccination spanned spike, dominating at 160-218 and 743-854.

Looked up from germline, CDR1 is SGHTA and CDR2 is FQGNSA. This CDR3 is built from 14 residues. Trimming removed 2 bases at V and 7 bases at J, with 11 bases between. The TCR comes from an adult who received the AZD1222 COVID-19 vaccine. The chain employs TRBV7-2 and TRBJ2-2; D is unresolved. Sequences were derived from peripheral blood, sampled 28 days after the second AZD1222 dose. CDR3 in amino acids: CASSLRLSIGELFF. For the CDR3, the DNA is TGTGCCAGCAGCTTACGACTTTCTATCGGGGAGCTGTTTTTT.